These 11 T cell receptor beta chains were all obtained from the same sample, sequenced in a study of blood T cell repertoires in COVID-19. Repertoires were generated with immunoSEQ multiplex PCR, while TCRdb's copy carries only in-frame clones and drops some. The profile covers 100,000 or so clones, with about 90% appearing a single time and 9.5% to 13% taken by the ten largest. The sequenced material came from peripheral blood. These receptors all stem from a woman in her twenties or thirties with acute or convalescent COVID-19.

The CDR3 DNA sequence: TGCGCCAGCAGGGAGGAGCTCTCTAATGGCTACACCTTC. It yields the protein CASREELSNGYTF. The chain links TRBV5-1 to TRBJ1-2; no definite D call. Trimming removed 5 bases at V and 6 bases at J, with 14 bases between. This CDR3 contains 13 residues. From germline, CDR1 is SGHRS and CDR2 YFSETQ.

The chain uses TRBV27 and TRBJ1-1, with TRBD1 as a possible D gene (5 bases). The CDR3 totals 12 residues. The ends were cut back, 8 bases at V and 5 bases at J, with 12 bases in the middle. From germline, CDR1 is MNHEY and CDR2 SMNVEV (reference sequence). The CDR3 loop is CASWGRGTEAFF. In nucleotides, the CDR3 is TGTGCCAGCTGGGGCCGGGGGACTGAAGCTTTCTTT.

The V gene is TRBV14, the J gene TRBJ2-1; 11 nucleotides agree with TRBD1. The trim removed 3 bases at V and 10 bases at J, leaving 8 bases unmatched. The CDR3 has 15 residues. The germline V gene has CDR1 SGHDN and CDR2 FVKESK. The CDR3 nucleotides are TGTGCCAGCAGCCATTGGGACAGGGGGGCGGAGGAGCAGTTCTTC. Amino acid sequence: CASSHWDRGAEEQFF.

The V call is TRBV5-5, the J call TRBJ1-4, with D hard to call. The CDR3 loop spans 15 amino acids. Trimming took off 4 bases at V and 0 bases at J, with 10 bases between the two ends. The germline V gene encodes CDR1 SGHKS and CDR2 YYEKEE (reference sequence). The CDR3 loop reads CASSLPGTTNEKLFF. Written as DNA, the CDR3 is TGTGCCAGCAGCCTACCAGGAACAACTAATGAAAAACTGTTTTTT.

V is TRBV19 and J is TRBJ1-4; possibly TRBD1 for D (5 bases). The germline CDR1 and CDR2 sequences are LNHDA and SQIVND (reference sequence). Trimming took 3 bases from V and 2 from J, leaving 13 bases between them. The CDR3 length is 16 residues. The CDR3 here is CASSMIEKGTNEKLFF. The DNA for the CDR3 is TGTGCCAGTAGTATGATCGAAAAGGGGACTAATGAAAAACTGTTTTTT.

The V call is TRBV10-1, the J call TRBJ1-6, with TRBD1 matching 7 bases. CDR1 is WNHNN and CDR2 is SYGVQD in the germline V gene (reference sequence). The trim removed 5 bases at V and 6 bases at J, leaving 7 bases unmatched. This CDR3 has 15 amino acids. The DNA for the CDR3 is TGCGCCAGCAGTCCAACAGGGGTATTTAATTCACCCCTCCACTTT. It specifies CASSPTGVFNSPLHF.

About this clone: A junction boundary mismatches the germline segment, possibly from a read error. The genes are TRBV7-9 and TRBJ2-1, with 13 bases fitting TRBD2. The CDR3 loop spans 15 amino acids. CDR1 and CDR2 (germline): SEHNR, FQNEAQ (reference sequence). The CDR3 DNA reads TGTGCCAGCACCTTACTAGCGGGGGGGTACAATGAGCAGTTCTTC. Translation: CASTLLAGGYNEQFF.

As DNA, the CDR3 is TGTGCCAGCAGTGCCAAGCGGGGATTAGCGGGGGGGCCATACGAGCAGTACTTC. This sequence encodes CASSAKRGLAGGPYEQYF. V is TRBV6-1 and J is TRBJ2-7, with TRBD2 matching over 11 bases. The V segment lost 4 bases and the J segment 4 bases; nucleotides outside the gene matches: 15. The CDR3 is made up of 18 amino acids. The germline CDR1 and CDR2 sequences are MNHNS and SASEGT.

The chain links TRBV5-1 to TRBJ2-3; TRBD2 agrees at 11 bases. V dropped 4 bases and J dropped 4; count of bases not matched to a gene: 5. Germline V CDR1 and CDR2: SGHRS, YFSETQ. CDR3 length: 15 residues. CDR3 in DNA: TGCGCCAGCAGCCCGGGGACTAGCGGAGCAGATACGCAGTATTTT. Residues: CASSPGTSGADTQYF.

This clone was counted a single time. Here the CDR3 reads CATSFGGNYGYTF. CDR3 nucleotide sequence: TGTGCCACCAGCTTCGGAGGCAACTATGGCTACACCTTC. The chain recombines TRBV15 with TRBJ1-2; D gene unclear. The ends were cut back, 5 bases at V and 2 bases at J, with 9 bases in the middle. CDR1 is LNHNV and CDR2 is YYDKDF in the germline V gene (reference sequence). The CDR3 is made up of 13 amino acids.

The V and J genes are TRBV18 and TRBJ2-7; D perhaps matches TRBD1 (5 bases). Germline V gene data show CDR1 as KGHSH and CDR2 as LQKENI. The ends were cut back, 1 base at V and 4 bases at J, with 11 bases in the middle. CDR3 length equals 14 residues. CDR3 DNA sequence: TGTGCCAGCTCACCACAGCAGGGTAGTTACGAGCAGTACTTC. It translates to CASSPQQGSYEQYF.